This T cell receptor beta chain was identified in a study of T cell responses to AZD1222 COVID-19 vaccine. The CDR3 consists of 12 residues. The ends were cut back, 0 bases at V and 8 bases at J, with 7 bases in the middle. Using immunoSEQ multiplex PCR, the repertoire was profiled, and TCRdb retains in-frame clones only, with some absent. The sample gives some 170,000 clones, about 88% of which show up once; 1.5% to 2% is in the top ten. General study points: Dominant at 160-218 and 743-854, vaccine-associated CD4 TCRs also spanned spike. A rise in Spike-specific TCR breadth and depth followed two AZD1222 doses.

As concerns this clone: Its antigen is undetermined.

The receptor comes from an adult in good health. The sample here was peripheral blood, taken on day 0 of AZD1222 vaccination. This chain links TRBV12-3 or TRBV12-4 with TRBJ1-2; D call uncertain. The CDR3 nucleotides are TGTGCCAGCAGTTTAGCGCTAGAGGGCTACACCTTC. It yields the protein CASSLALEGYTF.